The 14 T cell receptor beta chains given below trace back to one sample, sequenced in a study of T cells in Graves' hyperthyroidism and ophthalmopathy. Amplification of TCR beta CDR3 regions used RNA as the template. During a first-round RT-PCR of the TCR CDR3, the HTBI primer set was used. TCRdb itself ran the multiplex PCR reads through MiXCR, one entry per CDR3 protein. The sample carries under 350,000 distinct CDR3 sequences, roughly 23% recorded once. The sample comprised blood. The receptor set was obtained from a woman aged 45-65 years with Graves' hyperthyroidism.

This clonotype was seen many times. V is TRBV2 and J is TRBJ2-7, with D possibly TRBD2 on 6 matching bases. The CDR3 has 13 amino acids. Trimming cost V 0 bases and J 6 bases, with 9 bases left between them. CDR1 and CDR2 from the germline V gene are SNHLY and FYNNEI. The DNA for the CDR3 is TGTGCCAGCAGTGAAGCTAGCGGAATCGAGCAGTACTTC. It encodes CASSEASGIEQYF.

This clonotype has only one observation. V gene TRBV28 combines with J gene TRBJ1-1; tentative D call: TRBD1 (6 bases). Germline V gives CDR1 MDHEN, CDR2 SYDVKM. The CDR3 loop spans 14 amino acids. V dropped 3 bases and J dropped 4 bases, with 12 bases sitting between them. CDR3 bases: TGTGCCAGCAGTTTGCCAGGACAGACCACTGAAGCTTTCTTT. Its protein is CASSLPGQTTEAFF.

This chain joins TRBV2 and TRBJ2-3; D possibly matches TRBD1 or TRBD2 (5 bases each). This CDR3 has 15 amino acids. Trimming cost V 5 bases and J 3 bases, with 15 bases left between them. The V gene's germline CDR1 is SNHLY and CDR2 FYNNEI. CDR3: CASSILSGQTDTQYF. CDR3 DNA: TGTGCCAGCAGTATTCTCTCGGGGCAAACAGATACGCAGTATTTT. The variable domain in full, with the rest retrieved from reference TRBV2 and TRBJ2-3, is EPEVTQTPSHQVTQMGQEVILRCVPISNHLYFYWYRQILGQKVEFLVSFYNNEISEKSEIFDDQFSVERPDGSNFTLKIRSTKLEDSAMYFCASSILSGQTDTQYFGPGTRLTVL.

V and J are TRBV2 and TRBJ1-1; possible D gene TRBD1, 5 bases. Germline CDR1 reads SNHLY; CDR2 reads FYNNEI. V lost 8 bases and J lost 1, with 11 bases in between. The CDR3 loop spans 13 amino acids. The CDR3 DNA reads TGTGCCAGCTGTGGTGGGGGGAACACTGAAGCTTTCTTT. Protein product: CASCGGGNTEAFF.

The sample holds many counts of this clonotype. CDR3 DNA: TGTGCCAGTAGTATCGGGATCACTGAAGCTTTCTTT. This translates into CASSIGITEAFF. The chain combines TRBV19 with TRBJ1-1; no clear D. The germline V gene has CDR1 LNHDA and CDR2 SQIVND (reference sequence). The CDR3 loop spans 12 amino acids. V lost 3 bases and J 4 bases, leaving 6 bases between the germline ends.

The rearrangement links TRBV4-2 to TRBJ1-1; D uncertain. The CDR3 covers 14 residues. Germline assignment: CDR1 LGHNA and CDR2 YNFKEQ. Trimming cost V 1 base and J 6 bases, with 12 bases left between them. This chain's CDR3 is CASSQGVKDPEAFF. The CDR3 DNA sequence: TGTGCCAGCAGCCAAGGGGTTAAGGATCCTGAAGCTTTCTTT.

In this sample, this clonotype turned up a few times. The rearrangement joins TRBV5-1 to TRBJ2-7, with 10 positions matching TRBD1. Germline assignment: CDR1 SGHRS and CDR2 YFSETQ. The CDR3 contains 14 residues. V was pared by 3 bases and J by 1 base, with 1 base of the junction left unmatched. The CDR3 protein is CASSWDRGSYEQYF. The CDR3 DNA reads TGCGCCAGCAGCTGGGACAGGGGTTCCTACGAGCAGTACTTC.

The chain uses TRBV20-1 and TRBJ2-7; 7 bases agree with TRBD1. Germline V gives CDR1 DFQATT, CDR2 SNEGSKA (reference sequence). CDR3 length equals 12 residues. Losses at the gene ends were 0 bases for V and 9 bases for J; bases not matched to a gene: 5. DNA for the CDR3: TGCAGTGCTAGAGATCAAAGGACAGGGCAGTACTTC. This codes for CSARDQRTGQYF.

The chain uses TRBV7-3 and TRBJ2-3; no clear D gene. V gave up 0 bases and J gave up 4 bases, with 5 bases separating them. The germline V gene encodes CDR1 SGHTA and CDR2 FQGTGA. CDR3 size: 13 residues. The CDR3 protein is CASSLTNSDTQYF. Here the CDR3 DNA reads TGTGCCAGCAGCTTAACTAACTCAGATACGCAGTATTTT.

This clonotype has just a few counts. The chain is built from TRBV7-8 and TRBJ2-2; perhaps TRBD2 as D (5 bases). CDR1 and CDR2 from the germline V gene are SGHVS and FQNEAQ. This CDR3 region has 15 residues. Trimming removed 1 base at V and 3 bases at J, with 9 bases between. CDR3 region: CASSLGGKDTGELFF. The CDR3 DNA is TGTGCCAGCAGCTTAGGAGGGAAGGACACCGGGGAGCTGTTTTTT.

This chain links TRBV27 with TRBJ1-5; 8 bases agree with TRBD1. The CDR3 totals 12 residues. Germline V gene data show CDR1 as MNHEY and CDR2 as SMNVEV (reference sequence). J gave up 4 bases and V 11 bases, and 4 bases lay outside the gene matches. The CDR3 DNA is TGTGCCGTCCGGACAGGGAATCAGCCCCAGCATTTT. Encoded protein: CAVRTGNQPQHF.

The chain is built from TRBV19 and TRBJ2-7; 7 positions agree with TRBD1. CDR3 length: 14 residues. From germline, CDR1 is LNHDA and CDR2 SQIVND (reference sequence). V shed 5 bases and J 6 bases; nucleotides not matched to a gene: 10. The CDR3 region is CASSSWTGRGEQYF. DNA of the CDR3: TGTGCCAGTAGTTCATGGACAGGTCGAGGCGAGCAGTACTTC. Drawing the rest from reference TRBV19 and TRBJ2-7, the complete variable domain is DGGITQSPKYLFRKEGQNVTLSCEQNLNHDAMYWYRQDPGQGLRLIYYSQIVNDFQKGDIAEGYSVSREKKESFPLTVTSAQKNPTAFYLCASSSWTGRGEQYFGPGTRLTVT.

This clonotype was found a few times. J is TRBJ1-1 and V is TRBV5-6; TRBD1 matches 11 bases. The germline gives CDR1 SGHDT, CDR2 YYEEEE. The CDR3 is made up of 14 amino acids. V was clipped by 4 bases and J by 11 bases; unmatched bases: 10. This CDR3 reads CASSLGQGGHGAFF. The CDR3 DNA sequence: TGTGCCAGCAGCCTGGGACAGGGGGGCCATGGGGCTTTCTTT. Complete variable domain (other parts from reference TRBV5-6 and TRBJ1-1): DAGVTQSPTHLIKTRGQQVTLRCSPKSGHDTVSWYQQALGQGPQFIFQYYEEEERQRGNFPDRFSGHQFPNYSSELNVNALLLGDSALYLCASSLGQGGHGAFFGQGTRLTVV.

This chain links TRBV11-2 with TRBJ2-2; 7 bases align to TRBD2. The V segment lost 3 bases and the J segment 4 bases; nucleotides outside the gene matches: 11. This CDR3 contains 17 residues. Germline-derived CDR1 and CDR2 are SGHAT and FQNNGV. The DNA of the CDR3 is TGTGCCAGCAGCTTTCCCTGGGGGGGTCGAGGCACCGGGGAGCTGTTTTTT. Protein sequence: CASSFPWGGRGTGELFF.